These 11 T cell receptor beta chains originate from one sample sequenced in a study of T cells after yellow fever vaccination. TCRdb itself ran the 5' RACE reads through MiXCR, one entry per CDR3 protein. The data show just over 300,000 distinct CDR3 sequences, around 4% seen once. The sample here was PBMCs, taken on the day of the yellow fever booster vaccination. The receptors here all came from a man aged 18 to 30 who received the YFV17D yellow fever vaccine.

The table lists this clonotype with many counts. CDR3 protein: CASSFQGPNQPQHF. Written as DNA, the CDR3 is TGTGCCAGCAGTTTCCAGGGACCAAATCAGCCCCAGCATTTT. The chain joins TRBV12-3 or TRBV12-4 to TRBJ1-5; a possible D gene is TRBD1 (5 bases). The CDR3 has 14 residues. Trimming took off 3 bases at V and 4 bases at J, with 10 bases between the two ends.

This clonotype was seen a few times. V is TRBV10-2 and J is TRBJ2-3; 11 bases align to TRBD2. Germline CDR1 is WSHSY and CDR2 is SAAADI. The CDR3 is 16 residues long. The junction had 5 bases not matched to a gene; V was cut back by 2 bases and J by 4 bases. The CDR3 reads CASSEGSGGAADTQYF. As DNA, the CDR3 is TGCGCCAGCAGTGAGGGTAGCGGGGGGGCGGCAGATACGCAGTATTTT.

This clonotype turned up a few times. The CDR3: CASSLGGTGIHEQYF. The CDR3 DNA sequence: TGCGCCAGCAGCTTGGGAGGGACAGGGATACACGAGCAGTACTTC. This chain links TRBV5-1 with TRBJ2-7; 9 bases line up with TRBD1. V shed 0 bases and J 5 bases; nucleotides not matched to a gene: 6. The CDR3 is 15 amino acids. Germline CDR1 is SGHRS and CDR2 is YFSETQ.

This clonotype was detected ten times or more. The genes are TRBV12-3 or TRBV12-4 and TRBJ2-2, with D possibly TRBD1 on 6 matching bases. The CDR3 runs 16 residues. V was cut by 8 bases and J by 2 bases, with 18 bases left in between. CDR3 in amino acids: CASGDPGHRNTGELFF. The CDR3 nucleotides are TGTGCCAGCGGCGATCCGGGACACAGAAACACCGGGGAGCTGTTTTTT.

This CDR3 reads CASSEAYSNQPQHF. The CDR3, as DNA: TGTGCCAGCAGTGAAGCGTATAGCAATCAGCCCCAGCATTTT. The chain uses TRBV2 and TRBJ1-5; D remains unclear. Germline-derived CDR1 and CDR2 are SNHLY and FYNNEI. This CDR3 is built from 14 residues. Trimming took off 0 bases at V and 0 bases at J, with 3 bases between the two ends.

This clonotype was found many times. This chain links TRBV10-3 with TRBJ2-7, with TRBD2 matching 8 bases. The CDR3 has 14 residues. The germline gives CDR1 ENHRY, CDR2 SYGVKD. V dropped 2 bases and J dropped 6; count of bases not matched to a gene: 6. For the CDR3, the DNA is TGTGCCATCAGTGAGCCCGGACTAGCAGCCGAGCAGTACTTC. It encodes CAISEPGLAAEQYF.

The sample holds a few counts of this clonotype. V is TRBV5-1 and J is TRBJ1-4; D gene uncertain. V shed 0 bases and J shed 4 bases, with 10 bases lying between them. Germline V gene lookup returns CDR1 SGHRS and CDR2 YFSETQ. CDR3 length: 15 residues. CDR3 protein: CASSLGAGDNEKLFF. The DNA of the CDR3 is TGCGCCAGCAGCTTGGGGGCGGGAGATAATGAAAAACTGTTTTTT.

This clonotype was counted many times. The chain has TRBV6-5 and TRBJ2-1; D may match TRBD1 or TRBD2 (5 bases each). Germline V gives CDR1 MNHEY, CDR2 SVGAGI. The ends were cut back, 2 bases at V and 5 bases at J, with 13 bases in the middle. CDR3 length: 15 amino acids. CDR3 sequence: CASSYLGDPHNEQFF. For the CDR3, the DNA is TGTGCCAGCAGTTACCTGGGGGATCCACACAATGAGCAGTTCTTC.

The sample holds many counts of this clonotype. The rearrangement links TRBV6-2 or TRBV6-3 to TRBJ2-7; no clear D gene. Germline CDR1 and CDR2: MNHEY and SVGEGT. The V and J ends lost 8 bases and 3 bases respectively, with 17 bases between them. This CDR3 is 14 amino acids long. The CDR3, as DNA: TGTGCCAGCGCGGAAGTTAGGCAAATCTACGAGCAGTACGTC. Translation gives CASAEVRQIYEQYV.

This clonotype was recorded a few times. The chain recombines TRBV24-1 with TRBJ1-5, with D hard to call. The CDR3 sequence is 12 residues long. CDR1 KGHDR and CDR2 SFDVKD come from the germline V gene. Trimming took 5 bases from V and 7 from J, leaving 8 bases between them. In DNA form, the CDR3 reads TGTGCCACCAGTGCGGATAACCAGCCCCAGCATTTT. Its translation: CATSADNQPQHF.

J is TRBJ2-3 and V is TRBV14, with D perhaps TRBD1 or TRBD2 (5 bases each). Trimming removed 1 base from V and 6 bases from J, with 20 bases in between. The CDR3 extends over 17 amino acids. Germline V gene lookup returns CDR1 SGHDN and CDR2 FVKESK. The CDR3 protein is CASSQAPRDGRGDTQYF. Written as DNA, the CDR3 is TGTGCCAGCAGCCAAGCCCCCCGGGACGGTAGAGGCGATACGCAGTATTTT. The whole variable domain, filled in from reference TRBV14 and TRBJ2-3, reads EAGVTQFPSHSVIEKGQTVTLRCDPISGHDNLYWYRRVMGKEIKFLLHFVKESKQDESGMPNNRFLAERTGGTYSTLKVQPAELEDSGVYFCASSQAPRDGRGDTQYFGPGTRLTVL.